Listed below are T cell receptor beta chains from one sample, sequenced in a study of blood T cells in healthy people across ages. TCRdb used MiXCR to reprocess the 5' RACE reads, holding one entry per CDR3 protein. The sample shows about 540,000 distinct CDR3 sequences, approximately 25% of them seen only once. Separately, the same data were catalogued under a study of T cells of mothers and their children.

Sequencing was performed on blood. The origin of the receptors is a boy younger than 18 in good health. CDR3s include the opening cysteine and the closing phenylalanine or tryptophan. The order of the fields is CDR3 length, V gene, clone size, CDR3 protein. Clone size appears in some rows only: once, few, many, or a class for an expanded clone.

16,TRBV9,.,CASSPRAAAYTDTQYF
15,TRBV27,.,CASSLQGGGGTEAFF
15,TRBV2,.,CVRIPGLGSADTQYF
13,TRBV28,.,CASSSGTARGYTF
14,TRBV20-1,once,CSARSGKGYDEQYF
13,TRBV28,many,CATLGQLNEKLFF
17,TRBV4-3,.,CASSHDDQRGTGGEQYF
13,TRBV14,.,CASRQTGGYEQYF
13,TRBV30,few,CAWSEGRMYGYTF
16,TRBV12-3/TRBV12-4,few,CASSTRDGLYNSPLHF